This T cell receptor beta chain was sequenced in a study of T cell responses to AZD1222 COVID-19 vaccine. Sequenced by immunoSEQ multiplex PCR; TCRdb stores in-frame clones only, minus some. In the table there are more than 100,000 clones, 92% of which are singletons. A word on this clone: Its antigen is currently unknown.

The V and J ends lost 2 bases and 3 bases respectively, with 8 bases between them. The CDR3 loop spans 14 amino acids. Germline V gene lookup returns CDR1 MNHNS and CDR2 SASEGT. Study conclusions and caveats: Donors were mostly white British, more females; clonal diversity possibly underestimated.

Here the sequenced sample was peripheral blood, taken 28 days after the second AZD1222 dose. The V call is TRBV6-1, the J call TRBJ1-5; D gene uncertain. The source is an adult who received the AZD1222 COVID-19 vaccine. The CDR3 coding sequence is TGTGCCAGCAGTGAACGAGAGAACAATCAGCCCCAGCATTTT. This codes for CASSERENNQPQHF.